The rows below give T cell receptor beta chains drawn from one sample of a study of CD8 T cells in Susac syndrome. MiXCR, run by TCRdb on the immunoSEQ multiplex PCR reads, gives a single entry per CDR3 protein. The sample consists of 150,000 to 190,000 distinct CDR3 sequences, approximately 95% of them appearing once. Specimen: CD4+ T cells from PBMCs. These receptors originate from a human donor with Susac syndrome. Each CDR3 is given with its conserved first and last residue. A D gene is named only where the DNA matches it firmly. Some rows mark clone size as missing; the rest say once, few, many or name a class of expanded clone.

cdr3_aa: CATSEGQTSTDTQYF
cdr3_nt: TGTGCCACCAGTGAGGGACAGACTAGCACAGATACGCAGTATTTT
v_call: TRBV24-1
clone_size: once
j_call: TRBJ2-3
d_call: TRBD1

cdr3_aa: CASSDTQYF
cdr3_nt: TGTGCCAGCAGCGACACACAGTACTTC
v_call: TRBV7-9
clone_size: once
j_call: TRBJ2-7
d_call: NA

cdr3_aa: CSVGPGQGLYEQYF
cdr3_nt: TGCAGCGTTGGCCCCGGACAGGGTCTCTACGAGCAGTACTTC
v_call: TRBV29-1
clone_size: NA
j_call: TRBJ2-7
d_call: TRBD1

cdr3_aa: CATSDSTVSSYNEQFF
cdr3_nt: TGTGCCACCAGTGACTCTACAGTGAGCTCCTACAATGAGCAGTTCTTC
v_call: TRBV24-1
clone_size: once
j_call: TRBJ2-1
d_call: NA

cdr3_aa: CASSLRELRGEQFF
cdr3_nt: TGTGCCAGCAGCTTACGTGAGCTCCGTGGTGAGCAGTTCTTC
v_call: TRBV7-9
clone_size: NA
j_call: TRBJ2-1
d_call: NA

cdr3_aa: CSATSEGGGLRYNEQFF
cdr3_nt: TGCAGTGCTACTTCGGAGGGCGGGGGCCTCCGTTACAATGAGCAGTTCTTC
v_call: TRBV20-1
clone_size: NA
j_call: TRBJ2-1
d_call: NA

cdr3_aa: CATSRVATSYNEQFF
cdr3_nt: TGTGCCACCAGCAGAGTTGCGACCTCCTACAATGAGCAGTTCTTC
v_call: TRBV15
clone_size: NA
j_call: TRBJ2-1
d_call: NA

cdr3_aa: CASRGGDNSPLHF
cdr3_nt: TGTGCCAGCAGGGGGGGAGATAATTCACCCCTCCACTTT
v_call: TRBV12-3/TRBV12-4
clone_size: NA
j_call: TRBJ1-6
d_call: NA

cdr3_aa: CATNTGGGPGYTF
cdr3_nt: TGTGCCACCAACACAGGGGGCGGGCCCGGCTACACCTTC
v_call: TRBV15
clone_size: once
j_call: TRBJ1-2
d_call: TRBD1

cdr3_aa: CASSLLAGAPGTQYF
cdr3_nt: TGTGCCAGCAGCTTGTTAGCGGGGGCCCCGGGTACGCAGTATTTT
v_call: TRBV7-9
clone_size: once
j_call: TRBJ2-3
d_call: TRBD2

cdr3_aa: CASSLGGPPPWDGYTF
cdr3_nt: TGTGCCAGCAGCTTGGGGGGACCGCCTCCCTGGGATGGCTACACCTTC
v_call: TRBV5-6
clone_size: NA
j_call: TRBJ1-2
d_call: NA

cdr3_aa: CASSLQTNTGELFF
cdr3_nt: TGTGCCAGCAGCCTCCAGACGAACACCGGGGAGCTGTTTTTT
v_call: TRBV11-3
clone_size: few
j_call: TRBJ2-2
d_call: NA

cdr3_aa: CSAREGALNEQFF
cdr3_nt: TGCAGTGCTAGAGAGGGGGCTCTAAATGAGCAGTTCTTC
v_call: TRBV20-1
clone_size: NA
j_call: TRBJ2-1
d_call: NA

cdr3_aa: CSARGGAGEETQYF
cdr3_nt: TGCAGCGCCCGGGGGGGGGCCGGTGAAGAGACCCAGTACTTC
v_call: TRBV29-1
clone_size: NA
j_call: TRBJ2-5
d_call: TRBD2

cdr3_aa: CASSFGILTYEQYF
cdr3_nt: TGTGCCAGCAGCTTCGGAATACTCACCTACGAGCAGTACTTC
v_call: TRBV7-2
clone_size: NA
j_call: TRBJ2-7
d_call: NA

cdr3_aa: CASSPGDRGGTFQETQYF
cdr3_nt: TGTGCCAGCAGCCCCGGAGACAGGGGTGGAACCTTCCAAGAGACCCAGTACTTC
v_call: TRBV11-3
clone_size: NA
j_call: TRBJ2-5
d_call: TRBD1

cdr3_aa: CSARGGGGFGTDTQYF
cdr3_nt: TGCAGTGCAAGAGGGGGGGGCGGGTTCGGCACAGATACGCAGTATTTT
v_call: TRBV20-1
clone_size: NA
j_call: TRBJ2-3
d_call: NA

cdr3_aa: CSALGWPSEKLFF
cdr3_nt: TGCAGTGCTTTAGGATGGCCAAGTGAAAAACTGTTTTTT
v_call: TRBV20-1
clone_size: NA
j_call: TRBJ1-4
d_call: NA

cdr3_aa: CASSRTGGAKYGYTF
cdr3_nt: TGTGCCAGCAGCCGTACAGGGGGCGCGAAATATGGCTACACCTTC
v_call: TRBV11-2
clone_size: NA
j_call: TRBJ1-2
d_call: TRBD1

cdr3_aa: CASSLATGVGEQYF
cdr3_nt: TGTGCCAGCAGTTTAGCGACAGGGGTAGGTGAGCAGTACTTC
v_call: TRBV12-3/TRBV12-4
clone_size: NA
j_call: TRBJ2-7
d_call: TRBD1

cdr3_aa: CSAKTAGRYEQYF
cdr3_nt: TGCAGTGCTAAAACTGCAGGCCGCTACGAGCAGTACTTC
v_call: TRBV20-1
clone_size: NA
j_call: TRBJ2-7
d_call: NA

cdr3_aa: CSAPGGQETQYF
cdr3_nt: TGCAGTGCTCCGGGCGGCCAAGAGACCCAGTACTTC
v_call: TRBV20-1
clone_size: once
j_call: TRBJ2-5
d_call: NA

cdr3_aa: CASSQDWQQSYNEQFF
cdr3_nt: TGTGCCAGCAGCCAAGATTGGCAACAGTCGTACAATGAGCAGTTCTTC
v_call: TRBV14
clone_size: NA
j_call: TRBJ2-1
d_call: NA

cdr3_aa: CSASLQGRGNTEAFF
cdr3_nt: TGCAGTGCTAGTCTACAGGGAAGGGGGAACACTGAAGCTTTCTTT
v_call: TRBV20-1
clone_size: once
j_call: TRBJ1-1
d_call: NA

cdr3_aa: CASTPTGYPSDTQYF
cdr3_nt: TGTGCCAGCACACCGACAGGGTACCCCTCAGATACGCAGTATTTT
v_call: TRBV12-3/TRBV12-4
clone_size: NA
j_call: TRBJ2-3
d_call: TRBD1

cdr3_aa: CASRLSSSGAQYF
cdr3_nt: TGTGCCAGCAGACTTAGTAGCAGCGGAGCGCAGTATTTT
v_call: TRBV4-2
clone_size: NA
j_call: TRBJ2-3
d_call: NA

cdr3_aa: CASSQVDSADTQYF
cdr3_nt: TGTGCCAGCAGCCAAGTGGACTCGGCAGATACGCAGTATTTT
v_call: TRBV3-1
clone_size: NA
j_call: TRBJ2-3
d_call: NA

cdr3_aa: CSVGVGVTDTQYF
cdr3_nt: TGCAGCGTTGGGGTGGGGGTCACAGATACGCAGTATTTT
v_call: TRBV29-1
clone_size: NA
j_call: TRBJ2-3
d_call: NA

cdr3_aa: CSAATGVSETQYF
cdr3_nt: TGCAGCGCCGCTACAGGGGTGTCGGAGACCCAGTACTTC
v_call: TRBV29-1
clone_size: NA
j_call: TRBJ2-5
d_call: TRBD1

cdr3_aa: CSVEGIAGGSYEQYF
cdr3_nt: TGCAGCGTTGAAGGAATAGCGGGGGGCAGCTACGAGCAGTACTTC
v_call: TRBV29-1
clone_size: NA
j_call: TRBJ2-7
d_call: TRBD2

cdr3_aa: CASNPRLHEAFF
cdr3_nt: TGTGCCAGCAACCCGAGGCTGCACGAAGCTTTCTTT
v_call: TRBV3-1
clone_size: NA
j_call: TRBJ1-1
d_call: NA

cdr3_aa: CASSVDSDGGSPLHF
cdr3_nt: TGTGCCAGCAGCGTGGACAGTGATGGTGGTTCACCCCTCCACTTT
v_call: TRBV13
clone_size: NA
j_call: TRBJ1-6
d_call: NA

cdr3_aa: CATSLTGTGGIDTQYF
cdr3_nt: TGTGCCACCAGCCTAACCGGGACAGGGGGGATAGATACGCAGTATTTT
v_call: TRBV15
clone_size: NA
j_call: TRBJ2-3
d_call: TRBD1

cdr3_aa: CASSPRTGRNTEAFF
cdr3_nt: TGTGCCAGCAGCCCCCGGACAGGGAGGAACACTGAAGCTTTCTTT
v_call: TRBV7-9
clone_size: NA
j_call: TRBJ1-1
d_call: TRBD1

cdr3_aa: CASSEATGVEQFF
cdr3_nt: TGTGCCAGCAGCGAGGCGACAGGCGTTGAGCAGTTCTTC
v_call: TRBV9
clone_size: NA
j_call: TRBJ2-1
d_call: NA

cdr3_aa: CASNRLGGGGNEQFF
cdr3_nt: TGTGCCAGCAACCGTCTGGGCGGGGGAGGAAATGAGCAGTTCTTC
v_call: TRBV7-9
clone_size: NA
j_call: TRBJ2-1
d_call: TRBD2

cdr3_aa: CASSYSTTGTYEQYF
cdr3_nt: TGTGCCAGCAGTTACTCCACGACAGGCACCTACGAGCAGTACTTC
v_call: TRBV6-2/TRBV6-3
clone_size: NA
j_call: TRBJ2-7
d_call: NA

cdr3_aa: CASSEQEFYEQYF
cdr3_nt: TGTGCCAGCAGTGAACAGGAGTTCTACGAGCAGTACTTC
v_call: TRBV25-1
clone_size: NA
j_call: TRBJ2-7
d_call: NA

cdr3_aa: CSVKVRSYNEQFF
cdr3_nt: TGCAGCGTGAAGGTACGGTCCTACAATGAGCAGTTCTTC
v_call: TRBV29-1
clone_size: NA
j_call: TRBJ2-1
d_call: NA

cdr3_aa: CASGGDSPLHF
cdr3_nt: TGTGCCTCGGGGGGGGATTCACCCCTCCACTTT
v_call: TRBV6-6
clone_size: NA
j_call: TRBJ1-6
d_call: NA